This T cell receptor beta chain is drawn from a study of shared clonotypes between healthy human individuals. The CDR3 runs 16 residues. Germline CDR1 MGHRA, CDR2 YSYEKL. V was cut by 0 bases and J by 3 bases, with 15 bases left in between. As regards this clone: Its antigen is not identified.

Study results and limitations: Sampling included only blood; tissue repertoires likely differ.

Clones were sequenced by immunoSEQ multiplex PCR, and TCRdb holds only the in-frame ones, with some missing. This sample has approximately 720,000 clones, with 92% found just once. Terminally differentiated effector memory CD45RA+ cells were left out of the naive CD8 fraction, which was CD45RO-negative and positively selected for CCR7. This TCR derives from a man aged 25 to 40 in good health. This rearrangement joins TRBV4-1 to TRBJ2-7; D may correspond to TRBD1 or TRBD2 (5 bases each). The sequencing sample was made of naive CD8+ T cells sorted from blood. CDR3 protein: CASSQDLGEGYYEQYF. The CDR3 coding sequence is TGCGCCAGCAGCCAAGATCTAGGAGAGGGGTACTACGAGCAGTACTTC.